These 30 T cell receptor beta chains originate from one sample sequenced in a study of T cells in Graves' hyperthyroidism and ophthalmopathy (dated by TCRdb to about 2019). Library preparation was by multiplex PCR. The run used an Illumina HiSeq 2000. The TCR beta CDR3 regions were amplified from the RNA transcripts. For the first round of RT-PCR on the TCR CDR3, the HTBI primer set was used together with the Qiagen OneStep RT-PCR kit. Using fastp at Q25 and MiXCR, TCRdb reprocessed the public reads and kept productive beta chains. Each CDR3 protein appears once, grouped with its most common genes and DNA. In this sample the table shows over 700,000 distinct CDR3 sequences, around 40% of which occur a single time. The ten largest make up less than 35% of the sample. The sample was blood. All receptors come from a woman aged 40-49 years with Graves' hyperthyroidism.

In regard to this clonotype: A clone one base away is much larger, so this may be a read error. V and J are TRBV9 and TRBJ1-2, with TRBD1 matching 11 bases. This CDR3 comprises 16 residues. The ends lost 4 bases at V and 4 bases at J; junction bases unmatched: 9. Per germline, CDR1 SGDLS and CDR2 YYNGEE. CDR3 sequence: CASSTRDRGLIYGYTF. The DNA for the CDR3 is TGTGCCAGCAGCACCCGGGACAGGGGGTTAATCTATGGCTACACCTTC.

This clonotype was detected many times. The chain combines TRBV29-1 with TRBJ1-2; the match to TRBD1 covers 9 bases. After removal of 6 bases from V and 6 bases from J, the junction contained 5 bases not matched to a gene. Germline loops: CDR1 SQVTM, CDR2 ANQGSEA. The CDR3 length is 12 residues. The chain's CDR3 is CSVTDRGDGYTF. The CDR3 DNA follows: TGCAGCGTAACCGACAGGGGGGATGGCTACACCTTC.

This rearrangement joins TRBV29-1 to TRBJ2-7; possible D gene TRBD2, 6 bases. The V end lost 6 bases, the J end lost 3 bases, and 9 bases lay between the germline ends. The length of the CDR3 is 11 residues. CDR1 and CDR2 (germline): SQVTM, ANQGSEA. The CDR3 DNA is TGCAGCGTCGGGGGAGACTACGAGCAGTACTTC. Translating gives CSVGGDYEQYF.

Regarding this clonotype: A read error may explain this, as a much larger clone is one base away. CDR3 sequence reads: CAGSQYESDSDYGYTF. The DNA for the CDR3 is TGTGCCGGCAGTCAGTACGAATCGGACAGTGACTATGGCTACACCTTC. This rearrangement joins TRBV6-2 or TRBV6-3 to TRBJ1-2; D is perhaps TRBD1 (6 bases). Germline V gene lookup returns CDR1 MNHEY and CDR2 SVGEGT. The CDR3 has 16 residues.

This clonotype appeared many times. The chain couples TRBV11-2 to TRBJ1-2, with D maybe TRBD1 (6 bases). This CDR3 is 15 amino acids long. Germline CDR1 SGHAT, CDR2 FQNNGV. The V end was cut by 4 bases, the J end by 2 bases, with 14 bases between. The CDR3 nucleotides read TGTGCCAGCAGCTACGAACAGGGAAGAAACTATGGCTACACCTTC. Amino acids: CASSYEQGRNYGYTF.

This clonotype showed up just a few times. The chain carries TRBV24-1 and TRBJ1-2, with TRBD1 identical over 7 bases. The CDR3 is 15 amino acids. Germline CDR1 is KGHDR and CDR2 is SFDVKD. Trimming removed 2 bases from V and 10 bases from J; junction bases left unmatched: 12. The CDR3 coding sequence is TGTGCCACCAGTGATTCCGGGACAGAAGGTCGGGACTACACCTTC. Translation gives CATSDSGTEGRDYTF.

This clonotype was picked up many times. The CDR3 is CASGGQDRNQPQHF. The CDR3 coding sequence is TGTGCCAGCGGGGGACAGGATCGCAATCAGCCCCAGCATTTT. The chain links TRBV28 to TRBJ1-5; 8 positions match TRBD1. In germline, CDR1 is MDHEN, CDR2 SYDVKM. V was clipped by 8 bases and J by 2 bases; unmatched bases: 5. CDR3 length equals 14 residues.

V and J are TRBV11-1 and TRBJ2-5, with 7 nucleotides matching TRBD1. The CDR3 contains 13 residues. From germline, CDR1 is SGHAT and CDR2 FQDESV (reference sequence). The ends lost 4 bases at V and 6 bases at J; junction bases unmatched: 5. CDR3 nucleotide sequence: TGTGCCAGCAGCTGGGGACAGCAAAAGACCCAGTACTTC. It is translated as CASSWGQQKTQYF.

This clonotype turned up a few times. The chain carries TRBV29-1 and TRBJ1-2; 11 bases align to TRBD1. There are 15 residues in the CDR3. Per the germline V gene, CDR1 is SQVTM and CDR2 is ANQGSEA. The V gene end was trimmed by 4 bases and the J gene end by 6 bases; junction bases not matched to a gene: 10. The CDR3 sequence is CSVVSDRGLVNGYTF. Written as DNA, the CDR3 is TGCAGCGTTGTTTCGGACAGGGGGCTGGTAAATGGCTACACCTTC.

Ten or more counts support this clonotype. The chain employs TRBV7-3 and TRBJ2-5, with D unclear. Trimming cost V 2 bases and J 5 bases, with 9 bases left between them. This CDR3 is 13 amino acids long. Germline-derived CDR1 and CDR2 are SGHTA and FQGTGA. The CDR3 region has the DNA TGTGCCAGCAGCTTATTTGGGTCGGAGACCCAGTACTTC. This gives the protein CASSLFGSETQYF.

This clonotype was seen repeatedly, ten times or more. The chain employs TRBV15 and TRBJ2-2; D unclear. The CDR3 contains 14 residues. The ends were cut back, 0 bases at V and 7 bases at J, with 9 bases in the middle. Germline loops: CDR1 LNHNV, CDR2 YYDKDF (reference sequence). CDR3 sequence reads: CATSRDRSNGELFF. CDR3 DNA: TGTGCCACCAGCAGAGACAGGAGTAACGGGGAGCTGTTTTTT.

The chain joins TRBV28 to TRBJ2-5; TRBD2 matches at 11 bases. This CDR3 is built from 15 residues. Per germline, CDR1 MDHEN and CDR2 SYDVKM. Trimming took 5 bases from V and 5 from J; bases not matched to a gene: 7. The CDR3 here is CASSQLAGVLETQYF. The CDR3 DNA reads as TGTGCCAGCAGTCAACTAGCGGGGGTCCTGGAGACCCAGTACTTC.

A single count supports this clonotype. The chain is built from TRBV24-1 and TRBJ2-5; no definite D call. Germline V gives CDR1 KGHDR, CDR2 SFDVKD. V dropped 11 bases and J dropped 0 bases, with 3 bases sitting between them. There are 10 residues in the CDR3. CDR3 sequence: CANNQETQYF. In DNA form, the CDR3 reads TGTGCCAACAACCAAGAGACCCAGTACTTC.

This chain uses TRBV7-6 with TRBJ2-5, with D possibly being TRBD1 (6 bases). This CDR3 is 15 amino acids long. The V and J ends lost 1 base and 5 bases respectively, with 14 bases between them. Looked up from germline, CDR1 is SGHVS and CDR2 is FNYEAQ. Here the CDR3 reads CASSLDRVGEETQYF. CDR3 DNA: TGTGCCAGCAGCTTAGACAGGGTGGGTGAGGAGACCCAGTACTTC.

The V gene is TRBV4-3, the J gene TRBJ2-5; TRBD2 matches at 13 bases. The CDR3 has 17 residues. Germline trimming cut 2 bases from V and 2 bases from J; bases unmatched to any gene: 5. Germline CDR1 reads LGHNA; CDR2 reads YSLEER. The CDR3 loop reads CASSQPTSGGDQETQYF. The CDR3 nucleotides are TGCGCCAGCAGCCAACCTACTAGCGGGGGGGATCAAGAGACCCAGTACTTC.

The genes are TRBV19 and TRBJ1-2; no definite D call. The CDR3 covers 15 residues. V was pared by 5 bases and J by 4 bases, with 17 bases between. Germline V CDR1 and CDR2: LNHDA, SQIVND (reference sequence). In nucleotides, the CDR3 is TGTGCCAGTAGTCCTTCCCGGGATGGGGTCTATGGCTACACCTTC. Amino acids: CASSPSRDGVYGYTF.

This clonotype has ten or more counts. The chain links TRBV24-1 to TRBJ2-5, with D unresolved. V lost 4 bases, J lost 7 bases, and 9 bases lay in between. The V gene's germline CDR1 is KGHDR and CDR2 SFDVKD. This CDR3 has 12 residues. The CDR3 DNA is TGTGCCACCAGTGAACCCACCGGGACCCAGTACTTC. Translated, it gives CATSEPTGTQYF.

Regarding this clonotype: A much larger clone differs by one base, so this may be a read error. V usage is TRBV6-8 and J usage is TRBJ1-1; D is uncertain. CDR3 length: 14 residues. Germline assignment: CDR1 MNHGY and CDR2 SAAAGT. Trimming took 10 bases from V and 4 from J, leaving 19 bases between them. CDR3 amino acids: CATAGRPACTEAFF. CDR3 nucleotides: TGTGCCACCGCCGGCAGACCAGCCTGCACTGAAGCTTTCTTT.

With regard to this clonotype: A read error may produce the germline difference seen at one junction end. The chain uses TRBV2 and TRBJ1-1; D is uncertain. Germline CDR1 reads SNHLY; CDR2 reads FYNNEI. The CDR3 runs to 12 residues. The CDR3 DNA reads TGTGCCAGCAGTTTATCGACCACTGAAGCTCTCTTT. Translating it yields CASSLSTTEALF.

At least ten counts were recorded for this clonotype. A read error may account for a junction end that differs from germline. Written as DNA, the CDR3 is TGCAGTGCAAGAGCGGGGGGGTTGGAGACCCAGTACTTC. Protein product: CSARAGGLETQYF. J is TRBJ2-5 and V is TRBV20-1; 10 bases match TRBD2. The V gene's germline CDR1 is DFQATT and CDR2 SNEGSKA (reference sequence). The length of the CDR3 is 13 residues.

The V gene is TRBV5-1, the J gene TRBJ2-2; D unresolved. Germline CDR1 reads SGHRS; CDR2 reads YFSETQ. V was clipped by 0 bases and J by 4 bases, with 13 bases between them. The CDR3 spans 16 residues. The CDR3 here is CASSLAARVSTGELFF. CDR3 DNA: TGCGCCAGCAGCTTGGCCGCTAGGGTTAGCACCGGGGAGCTGTTTTTT.

This clonotype came up a few times. The chain has TRBV4-1 and TRBJ2-5; no definite D call. Germline CDR1 is MGHRA and CDR2 is YSYEKL. This CDR3 region has 15 residues. V was trimmed by 0 bases and J by 4 bases, leaving 12 bases between them. Here the CDR3 DNA reads TGCGCCAGCAGCCAAGATTTAAGATCTAGAGAGACCCAGTACTTC. This sequence encodes CASSQDLRSRETQYF.

The CDR3 DNA is TGTGCCAGCAAGACGACAGTTAACACTGAAGCTTTCTTT. Translating it yields CASKTTVNTEAFF. This chain links TRBV25-1 with TRBJ1-1, with D possibly being TRBD1 (5 bases). Looked up from germline, CDR1 is MGHDK and CDR2 is SYGVNS. This CDR3 has 13 residues. Trimming removed 7 bases from V and 2 bases from J, with 11 bases in between.

This clonotype was picked up a small number of times. The chain joins TRBV14 to TRBJ1-1; D ambiguous. This CDR3 is 14 amino acids long. Per the germline V gene, CDR1 is SGHDN and CDR2 is FVKESK. V was pared by 3 bases and J by 0 bases, with 8 bases between. CDR3 protein: CASSHTRLNTEAFF. The CDR3 DNA reads TGTGCCAGCAGCCATACCAGACTGAACACTGAAGCTTTCTTT.

The chain employs TRBV20-1 and TRBJ1-5; the D gene is possibly TRBD1 (5 bases). Per the germline V gene, CDR1 is DFQATT and CDR2 is SNEGSKA (reference sequence). V was cut by 4 bases and J by 5 bases, with 9 bases left in between. The CDR3 is made up of 12 amino acids. CDR3 loop: CSAIWGDQPQHF. The CDR3 nucleotides read TGCAGTGCTATATGGGGGGATCAGCCCCAGCATTTT.

The V and J genes are TRBV7-2 and TRBJ2-7; 7 nucleotides match TRBD2. The end of the DNA is better explained by TRBJ2-1, so the J call may be wrong. The CDR3 sequence is 15 residues long. Germline CDR1 SGHTA, CDR2 FQGNSA. DNA of the CDR3: TGTGCCAGCACCCTCGGGGCGGGGGAAGGCAATGAGCAGTTCTTC. Protein product: CASTLGAGEGNEQFF.

There are many counts of this clonotype. The V and J genes are TRBV6-4 and TRBJ2-6; the D is unclear. CDR1 is MRHNA, CDR2 SNTAGT, per germline. Deletions cut 4 bases from V and 0 bases from J, with 16 bases between. This CDR3 region has 18 residues. The chain's CDR3 is CASSGLGIGASGANVLTF. CDR3 sequence (DNA): TGTGCCAGCAGTGGCCTTGGGATTGGAGCCTCTGGGGCCAACGTCCTGACTTTC.

The chain is built from TRBV25-1 and TRBJ2-7, with 12 positions matching TRBD2. Germline CDR1 reads MGHDK; CDR2 reads SYGVNS. CDR3 length: 14 amino acids. With 8 bases clipped from V and 6 bases from J, the junction kept 8 bases outside the gene matches. The CDR3 coding sequence is TGTGCCAGCGGATCGACTAGCGGGAGTAGCGAGCAGTACTTC. Encoded protein: CASGSTSGSSEQYF.

The chain links TRBV28 to TRBJ2-5, with 10 nucleotides matching TRBD1. In germline, CDR1 is MDHEN, CDR2 SYDVKM. V was pared by 6 bases and J by 1 base, with 8 bases of the junction left unmatched. This CDR3 spans 16 amino acids. The CDR3 bases are TGTGCCAGCAGATCCTCCGGGACAGGGGCCCAAGAGACCCAGTACTTC. Its protein product is CASRSSGTGAQETQYF.

V is TRBV11-2 and J is TRBJ1-2, with D possibly TRBD1 on 6 matching bases. Germline V CDR1 and CDR2: SGHAT, FQNNGV. V was trimmed by 4 bases and J by 0 bases, leaving 12 bases between them. There are 15 residues in the CDR3. The CDR3 sequence: CASSSRTDPNYGYTF. In DNA form, the CDR3 reads TGTGCCAGCAGCTCCCGGACAGATCCTAACTATGGCTACACCTTC.